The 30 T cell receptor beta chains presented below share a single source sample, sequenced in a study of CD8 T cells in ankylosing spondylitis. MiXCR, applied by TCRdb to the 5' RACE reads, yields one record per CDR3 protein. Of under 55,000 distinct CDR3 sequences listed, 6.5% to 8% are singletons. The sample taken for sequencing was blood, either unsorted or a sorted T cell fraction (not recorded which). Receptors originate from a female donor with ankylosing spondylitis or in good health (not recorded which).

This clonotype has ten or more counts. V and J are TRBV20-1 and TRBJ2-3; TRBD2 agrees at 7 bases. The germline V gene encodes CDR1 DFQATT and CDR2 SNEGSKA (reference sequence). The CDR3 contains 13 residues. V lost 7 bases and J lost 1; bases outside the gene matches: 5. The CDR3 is CSVSGVGTDTQYF. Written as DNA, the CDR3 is TGCAGTGTCAGCGGGGTAGGCACAGATACGCAGTATTTT.

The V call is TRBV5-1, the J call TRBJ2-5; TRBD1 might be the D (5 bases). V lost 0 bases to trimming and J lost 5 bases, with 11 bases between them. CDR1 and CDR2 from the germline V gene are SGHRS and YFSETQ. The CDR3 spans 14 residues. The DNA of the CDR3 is TGCGCCAGCAGCTTGGCCTCCCAGGGTGAGACCCAGTACTTC. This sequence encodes CASSLASQGETQYF.

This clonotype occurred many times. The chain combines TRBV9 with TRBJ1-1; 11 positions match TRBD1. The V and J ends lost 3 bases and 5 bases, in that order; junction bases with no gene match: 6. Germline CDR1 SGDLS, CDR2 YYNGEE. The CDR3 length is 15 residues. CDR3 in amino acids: CASSARGTGGTEAFF. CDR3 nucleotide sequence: TGTGCCAGCAGCGCCAGAGGGACAGGGGGAACTGAAGCTTTCTTT.

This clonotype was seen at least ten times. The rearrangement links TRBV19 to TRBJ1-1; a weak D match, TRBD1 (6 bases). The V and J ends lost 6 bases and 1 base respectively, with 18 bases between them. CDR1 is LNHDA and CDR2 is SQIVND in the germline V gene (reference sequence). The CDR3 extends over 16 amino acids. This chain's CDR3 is CASREQKTGENTEAFF. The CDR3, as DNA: TGTGCCAGTAGAGAACAGAAGACAGGAGAGAACACTGAAGCTTTCTTT.

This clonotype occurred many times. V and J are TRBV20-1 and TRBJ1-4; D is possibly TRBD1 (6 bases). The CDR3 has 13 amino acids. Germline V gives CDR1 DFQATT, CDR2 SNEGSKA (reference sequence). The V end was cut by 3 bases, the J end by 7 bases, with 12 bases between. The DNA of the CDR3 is TGCAGTGCTAGTGACGGGGGCAGTGAAAAACTGTTTTTT. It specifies CSASDGGSEKLFF.

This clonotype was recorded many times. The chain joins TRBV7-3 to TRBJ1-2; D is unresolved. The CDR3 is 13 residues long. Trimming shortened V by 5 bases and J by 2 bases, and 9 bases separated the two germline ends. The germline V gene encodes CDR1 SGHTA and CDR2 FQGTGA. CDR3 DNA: TGTGCCAGCAGCGGTACAGACAACTATGGCTACACCTTC. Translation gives CASSGTDNYGYTF.

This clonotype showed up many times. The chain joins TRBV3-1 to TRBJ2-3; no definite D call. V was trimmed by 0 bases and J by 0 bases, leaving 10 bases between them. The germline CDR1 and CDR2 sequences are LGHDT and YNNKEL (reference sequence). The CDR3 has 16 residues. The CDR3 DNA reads TGTGCCAGCAGCCAAGATCTGGTAGCTAGCACAGATACGCAGTATTTT. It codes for CASSQDLVASTDTQYF.

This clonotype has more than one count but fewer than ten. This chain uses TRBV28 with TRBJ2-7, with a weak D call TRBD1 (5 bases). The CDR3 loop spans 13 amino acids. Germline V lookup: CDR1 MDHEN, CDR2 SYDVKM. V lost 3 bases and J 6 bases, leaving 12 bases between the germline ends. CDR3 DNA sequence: TGTGCCAGCAGTTTGGGGCAGGGATCCGAGCAGTACGTC. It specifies CASSLGQGSEQYV.

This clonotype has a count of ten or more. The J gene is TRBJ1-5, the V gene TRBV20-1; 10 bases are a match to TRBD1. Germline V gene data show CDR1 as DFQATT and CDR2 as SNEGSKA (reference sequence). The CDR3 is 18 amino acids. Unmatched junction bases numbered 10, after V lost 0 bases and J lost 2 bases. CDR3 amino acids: CSAREVADRGPGNQPQHF. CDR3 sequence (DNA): TGCAGTGCTAGAGAAGTAGCCGACAGGGGGCCGGGCAATCAGCCCCAGCATTTT.

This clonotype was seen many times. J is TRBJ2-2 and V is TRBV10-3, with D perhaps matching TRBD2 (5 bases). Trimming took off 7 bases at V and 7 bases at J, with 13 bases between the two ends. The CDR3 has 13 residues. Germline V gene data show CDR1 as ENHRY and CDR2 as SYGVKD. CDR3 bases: TGTGCCATCATGATCGGGGAGAGCGGGGAGCTGTTTTTT. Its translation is CAIMIGESGELFF.

The CDR3 bases are TGTAGCACCAGCCAAGACCGCATTAGCTCCTACGAGCAGTACGTC. Encoded protein: CSTSQDRISSYEQYV. The chain employs TRBV10-3 and TRBJ2-7; no clear D gene. CDR3 length: 15 amino acids. Germline CDR1 ENHRY, CDR2 SYGVKD.

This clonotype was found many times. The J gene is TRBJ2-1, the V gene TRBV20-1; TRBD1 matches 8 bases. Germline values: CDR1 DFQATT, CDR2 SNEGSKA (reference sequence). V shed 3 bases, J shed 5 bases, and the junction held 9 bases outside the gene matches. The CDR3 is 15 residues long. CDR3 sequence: CSASEDRAKDNEQFF. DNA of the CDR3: TGCAGTGCTAGTGAGGACAGGGCAAAGGACAATGAGCAGTTCTTC.

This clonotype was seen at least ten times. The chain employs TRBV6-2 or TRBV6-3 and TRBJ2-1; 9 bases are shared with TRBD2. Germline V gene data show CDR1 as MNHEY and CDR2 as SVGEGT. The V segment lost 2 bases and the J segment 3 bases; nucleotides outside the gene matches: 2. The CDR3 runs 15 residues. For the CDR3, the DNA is TGTGCCAGCAGTTACCAGCGGGGGGACTACAATGAGCAGTTCTTC. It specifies CASSYQRGDYNEQFF.

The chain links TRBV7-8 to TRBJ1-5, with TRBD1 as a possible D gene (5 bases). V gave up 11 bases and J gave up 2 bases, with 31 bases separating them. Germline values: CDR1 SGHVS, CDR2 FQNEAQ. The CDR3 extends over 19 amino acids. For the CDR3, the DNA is TGTGCCTTCTGTTTAAACCTAGGGCAGGGAGGGTCAGGCAATCAGCCCCAGCATTTT. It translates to CAFCLNLGQGGSGNQPQHF.

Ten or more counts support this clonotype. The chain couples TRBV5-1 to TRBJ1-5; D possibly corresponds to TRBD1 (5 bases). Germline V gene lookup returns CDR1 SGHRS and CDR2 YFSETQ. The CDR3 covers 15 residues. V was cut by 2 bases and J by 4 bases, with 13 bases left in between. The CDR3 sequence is CASSLLPGRNQPQHF. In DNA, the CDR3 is TGCGCCAGCAGCTTACTACCAGGGAGGAATCAGCCCCAGCATTTT.

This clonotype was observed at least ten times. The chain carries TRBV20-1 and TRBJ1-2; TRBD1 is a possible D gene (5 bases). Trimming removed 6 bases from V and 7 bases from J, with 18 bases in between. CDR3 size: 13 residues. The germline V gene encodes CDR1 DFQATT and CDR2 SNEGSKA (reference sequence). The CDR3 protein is CSALRAARGGYTF. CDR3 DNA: TGCAGTGCCTTAAGGGCCGCTAGGGGTGGCTACACCTTC.

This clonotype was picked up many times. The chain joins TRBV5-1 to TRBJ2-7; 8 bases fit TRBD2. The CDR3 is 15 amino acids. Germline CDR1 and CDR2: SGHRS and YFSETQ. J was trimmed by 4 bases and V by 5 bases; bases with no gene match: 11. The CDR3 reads CASSSGTKGRYEQYF. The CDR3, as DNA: TGCGCCAGCAGTAGCGGGACCAAGGGACGTTACGAGCAGTACTTC.

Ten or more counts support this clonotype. As DNA, the CDR3 is TGCGCCAGCAGCTTGGACGGGATGGCCTATAATTCACCCCTCCACTTT. Residues: CASSLDGMAYNSPLHF. The chain combines TRBV5-1 with TRBJ1-6; D gene unclear. Germline CDR1 reads SGHRS; CDR2 reads YFSETQ. The CDR3 contains 16 residues. Trimming left V 0 bases short and J 2 bases short, with 9 bases between.

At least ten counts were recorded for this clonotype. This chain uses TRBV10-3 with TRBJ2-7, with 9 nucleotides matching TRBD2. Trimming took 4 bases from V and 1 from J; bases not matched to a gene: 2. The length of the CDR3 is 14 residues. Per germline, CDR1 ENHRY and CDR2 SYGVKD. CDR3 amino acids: CAISAAGGSYEQYF. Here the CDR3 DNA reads TGTGCCATCAGTGCGGCGGGAGGGTCCTACGAGCAGTACTTC.

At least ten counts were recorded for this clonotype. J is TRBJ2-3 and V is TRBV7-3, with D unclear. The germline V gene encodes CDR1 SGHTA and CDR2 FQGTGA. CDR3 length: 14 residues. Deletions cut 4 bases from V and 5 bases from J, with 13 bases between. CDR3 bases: TGTGCCAGCAGCTCTACTCCAACGGGAGATACGCAGTATTTT. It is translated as CASSSTPTGDTQYF.

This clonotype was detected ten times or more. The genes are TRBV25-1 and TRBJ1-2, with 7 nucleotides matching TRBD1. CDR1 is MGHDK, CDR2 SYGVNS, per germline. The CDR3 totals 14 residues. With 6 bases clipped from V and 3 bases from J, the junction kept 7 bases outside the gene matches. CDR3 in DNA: TGTGCCAGCAGCGACTACCAGGGGGACTATGGCTACACCTTC. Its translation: CASSDYQGDYGYTF.

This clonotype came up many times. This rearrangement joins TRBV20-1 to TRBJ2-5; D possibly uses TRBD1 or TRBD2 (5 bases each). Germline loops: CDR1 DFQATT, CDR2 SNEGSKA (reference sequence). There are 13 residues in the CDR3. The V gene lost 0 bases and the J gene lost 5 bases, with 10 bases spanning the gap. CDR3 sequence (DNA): TGCAGTGCTAGAGATGGGGGAAAGGAGACCCAGTACTTC. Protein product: CSARDGGKETQYF.

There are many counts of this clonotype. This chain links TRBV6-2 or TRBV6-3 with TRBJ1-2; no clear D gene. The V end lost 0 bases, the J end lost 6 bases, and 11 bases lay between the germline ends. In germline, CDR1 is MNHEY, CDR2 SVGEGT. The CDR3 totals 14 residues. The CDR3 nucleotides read TGTGCCAGCAGTTACTCTCGGTTTAAGGATGGCTACACCTTC. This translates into CASSYSRFKDGYTF.

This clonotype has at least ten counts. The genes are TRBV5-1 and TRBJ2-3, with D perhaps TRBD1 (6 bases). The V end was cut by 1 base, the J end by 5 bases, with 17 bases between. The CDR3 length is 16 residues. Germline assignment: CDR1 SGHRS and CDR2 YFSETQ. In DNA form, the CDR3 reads TGCGCCAGCAGCTTGTACGCCGGGACATCGGGAGATACGCAGTATTTT. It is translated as CASSLYAGTSGDTQYF.

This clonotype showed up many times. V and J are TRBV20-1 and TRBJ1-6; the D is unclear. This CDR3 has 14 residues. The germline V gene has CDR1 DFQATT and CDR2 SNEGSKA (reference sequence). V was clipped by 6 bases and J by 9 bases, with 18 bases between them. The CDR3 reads CSATKNYRGSPLHF. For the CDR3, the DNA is TGCAGTGCAACGAAAAATTACCGGGGTTCACCCCTCCACTTT.

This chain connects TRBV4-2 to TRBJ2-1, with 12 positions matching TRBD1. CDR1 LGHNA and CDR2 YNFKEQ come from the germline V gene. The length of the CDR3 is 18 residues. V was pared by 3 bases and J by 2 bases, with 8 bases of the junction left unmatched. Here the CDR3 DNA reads TGTGCCAGCAGCCACAGGGACAGGGGGCGCTCAGCCTACAATGAGCAGTTCTTC. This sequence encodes CASSHRDRGRSAYNEQFF.

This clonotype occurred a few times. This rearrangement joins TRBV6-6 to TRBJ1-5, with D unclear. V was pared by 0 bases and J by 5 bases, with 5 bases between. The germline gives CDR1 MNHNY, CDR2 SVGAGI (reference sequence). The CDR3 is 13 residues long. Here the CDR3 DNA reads TGTGCCAGCAGTTACTCGACTTATCAGCCCCAGCATTTT. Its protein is CASSYSTYQPQHF.

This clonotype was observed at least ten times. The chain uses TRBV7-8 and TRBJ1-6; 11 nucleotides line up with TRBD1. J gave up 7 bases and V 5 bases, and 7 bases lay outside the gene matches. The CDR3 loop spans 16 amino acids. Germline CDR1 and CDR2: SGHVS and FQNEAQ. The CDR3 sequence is CASSLWDRGDNSPLHF. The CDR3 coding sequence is TGTGCCAGCAGCCTATGGGACAGGGGGGACAATTCACCCCTCCACTTT.

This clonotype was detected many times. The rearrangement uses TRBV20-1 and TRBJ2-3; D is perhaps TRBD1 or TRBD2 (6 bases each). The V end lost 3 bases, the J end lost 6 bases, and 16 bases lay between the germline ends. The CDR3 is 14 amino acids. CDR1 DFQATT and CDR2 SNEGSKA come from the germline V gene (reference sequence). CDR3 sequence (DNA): TGCAGTGCTAGGGGAAGGGGGGTAGTCGATACGCAGTATTTT. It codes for CSARGRGVVDTQYF.

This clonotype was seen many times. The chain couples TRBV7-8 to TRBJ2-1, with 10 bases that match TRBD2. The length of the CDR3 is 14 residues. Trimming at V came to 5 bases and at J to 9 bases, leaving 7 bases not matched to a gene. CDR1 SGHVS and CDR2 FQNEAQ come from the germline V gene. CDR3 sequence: CASSGGLAILEQFF. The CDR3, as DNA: TGTGCCAGCAGCGGGGGACTAGCGATCCTTGAGCAGTTCTTC. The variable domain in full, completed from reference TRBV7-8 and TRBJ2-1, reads GAGVSQSPRYKVAKRGQDVALRCDPISGHVSLFWYQQALGQGPEFLTYFQNEAQLDKSGLPSDRFFAERPEGSVSTLKIQRTQQEDSAVYLCASSGGLAILEQFFGPGTRLTVL.